The 26 T cell receptor beta chains below were found in one sample sequenced in a study of cytomegalovirus exposure and HLA in healthy donors. This PCR relied on a set of 60 Vbeta primers and 13 Jbeta primers. Sequenced by immunoSEQ multiplex PCR; TCRdb stores in-frame clones only, minus some. The repertoire holds about 130,000 clones, with around 83% as singletons. Sequenced sample: PBMCs. The receptors derive from a woman between 18 and 29 years old in good health and CMV-seropositive.

This chain uses TRBV11-2 with TRBJ1-2, with D hard to call. The CDR3 is 13 amino acids. V lost 3 bases to trimming and J lost 1 base, with 6 bases between them. Looked up from germline, CDR1 is SGHAT and CDR2 is FQNNGV. The CDR3 sequence is CASSFGFNYGYTF. In nucleotides, the CDR3 is TGTGCCAGCAGCTTCGGTTTTAACTATGGCTACACCTTC.

This clone was recorded once. The chain is built from TRBV7-9 and TRBJ1-2; tentative D call: TRBD1 (5 bases). Trimming shortened V by 1 base and J by 0 bases, and 18 bases separated the two germline ends. Germline loops: CDR1 SEHNR, CDR2 FQNEAQ (reference sequence). This CDR3 region has 18 residues. Here the CDR3 DNA reads TGTGCCAGCAGCTTAGTAGTCCAGGGAAGGCCATCTAACTATGGCTACACCTTC. Its translation is CASSLVVQGRPSNYGYTF.

V gene TRBV9 combines with J gene TRBJ1-2; D might be TRBD1 (6 bases). Germline values: CDR1 SGDLS, CDR2 YYNGEE. Trimming pared 0 bases from V and 8 bases from J, leaving 14 bases between. This CDR3 has 14 amino acids. As DNA, the CDR3 is TGTGCCAGCAGCGTAGACGCAGGGGTAAGCGGCTACACCTTC. The encoded protein is CASSVDAGVSGYTF.

The genes are TRBV18 and TRBJ2-1, with 8 bases identical to TRBD2. Germline V gene lookup returns CDR1 KGHSH and CDR2 LQKENI. The junction had 3 bases not matched to a gene; V was cut back by 1 base and J by 4 bases. The CDR3 length is 15 residues. CDR3 coding DNA: TGTGCCAGCTCACCACTTAGCGGGGAGTACAATGAGCAGTTCTTC. This translates into CASSPLSGEYNEQFF. Supplemented by reference TRBV18 and TRBJ2-1, the full variable domain reads NAGVMQNPRHLVRRRGQEARLRCSPMKGHSHVYWYRQLPEEGLKFMVYLQKENIIDESGMPKERFSAEFPKEGPSILRIQQVVRGDSAAYFCASSPLSGEYNEQFFGPGTRLTVL.

J is TRBJ2-2 and V is TRBV4-1, with a weak D call TRBD2 (5 bases). From germline, CDR1 is MGHRA and CDR2 YSYEKL. This CDR3 has 14 amino acids. The V end was cut by 2 bases, the J end by 4 bases, with 8 bases between. The CDR3 here is CASSQLGLTGELFF. In DNA form, the CDR3 reads TGCGCCAGCAGCCAACTTGGACTCACCGGGGAGCTGTTTTTT.

The rearrangement joins TRBV28 to TRBJ2-5; 8 bases align to TRBD2. Germline V gives CDR1 MDHEN, CDR2 SYDVKM. After removal of 3 bases from V and 5 bases from J, the junction contained 8 bases not matched to a gene. The length of the CDR3 is 15 residues. In DNA form, the CDR3 reads TGTGCCAGCAGTTTTGCGGGGGGAGGTGACGAGACCCAGTACTTC. Protein sequence: CASSFAGGGDETQYF.

The genes are TRBV28 and TRBJ1-2; the D is unclear. V was trimmed by 2 bases and J by 7 bases, leaving 14 bases between them. There are 14 residues in the CDR3. Germline V CDR1 and CDR2: MDHEN, SYDVKM. The DNA for the CDR3 is TGTGCCAGCAGTTTAGTAGCAGCCCATAGTGGCTACACCTTC. Encoded protein: CASSLVAAHSGYTF.

J is TRBJ2-1 and V is TRBV7-8; a possible D gene is TRBD2 (6 bases). V was cut by 5 bases and J by 0 bases, with 17 bases left in between. The length of the CDR3 is 17 residues. From germline, CDR1 is SGHVS and CDR2 FQNEAQ. The CDR3 nucleotides are TGTGCCAGCAGCACTAGTCGGGGGTTCTCCTCCTACAATGAGCAGTTCTTC. It yields the protein CASSTSRGFSSYNEQFF.

The rearrangement links TRBV11-2 to TRBJ1-1; D is possibly TRBD1 (5 bases). This CDR3 comprises 13 residues. Germline values: CDR1 SGHAT, CDR2 FQNNGV. V was clipped by 3 bases and J by 5 bases, with 10 bases between them. Here the CDR3 DNA reads TGTGCCAGCAGCTTGGGGGGTAGGACTGAAGCTTTCTTT. Protein sequence: CASSLGGRTEAFF.

The V call is TRBV7-9, the J call TRBJ1-2; possible D gene TRBD1, 5 bases. This CDR3 contains 14 residues. The V and J ends lost 2 bases and 4 bases respectively, with 11 bases between them. CDR1 is SEHNR and CDR2 is FQNEAQ in the germline V gene (reference sequence). CDR3 nucleotide sequence: TGTGCCAGCAGCTTATCCGGGGGGAGCTATGGCTACACCTTC. It specifies CASSLSGGSYGYTF. Looking up the rest from reference TRBV7-9 and TRBJ1-2 gives the full variable domain: DTGVSQNPRHKITKRGQNVTFRCDPISEHNRLYWYRQTLGQGPEFLTYFQNEAQLEKSRLLSDRFSAERPKGSFSTLEIQRTEQGDSAMYLCASSLSGGSYGYTFGSGTRLTVV.

A word on this clone: Sequence at one end of the junction differs from germline and may be a read error. V gene TRBV6-5 combines with J gene TRBJ1-2; weak D call: TRBD1 (5 bases). Germline CDR1 is MNHEY and CDR2 is SVGAGI. The CDR3 is 13 amino acids. CDR3 sequence reads: CASSYYGGRGYTF. DNA of the CDR3: TGTGCCAGTAGTTACTACGGGGGGAGAGGCTACACCTTC.

The rearrangement joins TRBV15 to TRBJ1-1, with 7 bases fitting TRBD1. There are 14 residues in the CDR3. Trimming removed 5 bases from V and 3 bases from J; junction bases left unmatched: 6. The germline gives CDR1 LNHNV, CDR2 YYDKDF (reference sequence). CDR3 protein: CATSSRRGYTEAFF. CDR3 DNA sequence: TGTGCCACCAGCTCTCGCAGGGGGTACACTGAAGCTTTCTTT.

This chain joins TRBV28 and TRBJ1-2, with a tentative D call TRBD1 (5 bases). V was trimmed by 7 bases and J by 10 bases, leaving 22 bases between them. The CDR3 spans 14 residues. Germline CDR1 MDHEN, CDR2 SYDVKM. DNA of the CDR3: TGTGCCAGCATCCCCGGGTCCAGGGCTGCAGACTACACCTTC. This sequence encodes CASIPGSRAADYTF.

This chain links TRBV2 with TRBJ2-7; the D gene is possibly TRBD1 (5 bases). V lost 4 bases and J lost 3, with 16 bases in between. This CDR3 is 15 amino acids long. Germline V CDR1 and CDR2: SNHLY, FYNNEI. CDR3 nucleotide sequence: TGTGCCAGCAGTGGGACACCCGCGTTGGACTACGAGCAGTACTTC. It specifies CASSGTPALDYEQYF.

V is TRBV5-1 and J is TRBJ2-1; D is perhaps TRBD1 (6 bases). The V gene lost 5 bases and the J gene lost 4 bases, with 10 bases spanning the gap. CDR1 and CDR2 from the germline V gene are SGHRS and YFSETQ. This CDR3 has 13 amino acids. CDR3 sequence reads: CASRWDTYNEQFF. The DNA of the CDR3 is TGCGCCAGCAGATGGGACACTTACAATGAGCAGTTCTTC.

Here the CDR3 DNA reads TGTGCCAGTAGTGCGGCCGGGACACCGAGCTCCTACGAGCAGTACTTC. Encoded protein: CASSAAGTPSSYEQYF. V gene TRBV19 combines with J gene TRBJ2-7, with a tentative D call TRBD1 (6 bases). Trimming removed 5 bases at V and 0 bases at J, with 17 bases between. The CDR3 sequence is 16 residues long. Per germline, CDR1 LNHDA and CDR2 SQIVND (reference sequence). Full variable domain (rest looked up from reference TRBV19 and TRBJ2-7): DGGITQSPKYLFRKEGQNVTLSCEQNLNHDAMYWYRQDPGQGLRLIYYSQIVNDFQKGDIAEGYSVSREKKESFPLTVTSAQKNPTAFYLCASSAAGTPSSYEQYFGPGTRLTVT.

The chain combines TRBV25-1 with TRBJ2-2, with 7 positions matching TRBD2. V was pared by 4 bases and J by 5 bases, with 10 bases of the junction left unmatched. The CDR3 is 16 residues long. Germline CDR1 MGHDK, CDR2 SYGVNS. The CDR3: CASSAVGRGGTGELFF. For the CDR3, the DNA is TGTGCCAGCAGTGCGGTTGGGCGGGGAGGGACCGGGGAGCTGTTTTTT.

The chain joins TRBV2 to TRBJ2-7; possible D gene TRBD2, 5 bases. Germline V lookup: CDR1 SNHLY, CDR2 FYNNEI. This CDR3 region has 15 residues. The ends were cut back, 7 bases at V and 1 base at J, with 17 bases in the middle. The CDR3 region is CASKVATGVSYEQYF. CDR3 nucleotide sequence: TGTGCCAGCAAGGTTGCAACCGGGGTATCCTACGAGCAGTACTTC.

The chain links TRBV7-8 to TRBJ1-4; weak D call: TRBD1 (6 bases). The CDR3 length is 12 residues. V lost 3 bases to trimming and J lost 8 bases, with 7 bases between them. Germline V gene sequence: CDR1 SGHVS, CDR2 FQNEAQ. The CDR3 reads CASSFRGEKLFF. The CDR3 coding sequence is TGTGCCAGCAGCTTTAGGGGGGAAAAACTGTTTTTT.

V and J are TRBV10-2 and TRBJ2-2, with 9 positions matching TRBD2. This CDR3 is 15 amino acids long. CDR1 is WSHSY, CDR2 SAAADI, per germline. With V trimmed by 6 bases and J by 6 bases, 8 bases remained unmatched. The CDR3 loop reads CASSGWASGAGELFF. For the CDR3, the DNA is TGCGCCAGCAGCGGTTGGGCTAGCGGGGCCGGGGAGCTGTTTTTT.

The chain joins TRBV5-4 to TRBJ2-7; D is unclear. Germline V gene data show CDR1 as SGHNT and CDR2 as YYREEE (reference sequence). This CDR3 region has 13 residues. With 7 bases removed from V and 4 bases from J, the gap between germline ends came to 15 bases. In DNA form, the CDR3 reads TGTGCCAGCCATCAACTGGGCCGGTACGAGCAGTACTTC. Translation: CASHQLGRYEQYF. Supplemented by reference TRBV5-4 and TRBJ2-7, the full variable domain reads ETGVTQSPTHLIKTRGQQVTLRCSSQSGHNTVSWYQQALGQGPQFIFQYYREEENGRGNFPPRFSGLQFPNYSSELNVNALELDDSALYLCASHQLGRYEQYFGPGTRLTVT.

The genes are TRBV20-1 and TRBJ2-5; 7 bases line up with TRBD2. The J call may not be correct, given that the DNA end is closer to TRBJ2-7. This CDR3 region has 11 residues. In germline, CDR1 is DFQATT, CDR2 SNEGSKA (reference sequence). This CDR3 is CSATGGYEQYF. The DNA for the CDR3 is TGCAGTGCCACGGGGGGCTACGAGCAGTACTTC.

In its sample, this clone was seen once. This chain connects TRBV27 to TRBJ2-2; 8 positions match TRBD2. This CDR3 has 14 residues. Germline V gene sequence: CDR1 MNHEY, CDR2 SMNVEV (reference sequence). The J segment lost 7 bases and the V segment lost 4 bases, leaving 5 bases of the junction unmatched. The CDR3 DNA sequence: TGTGCCAGCAGTTACGGGGGGGCCATCGGGGAGCTGTTTTTT. It translates to CASSYGGAIGELFF.

The rearrangement uses TRBV14 and TRBJ2-4; 12 positions match TRBD1. The CDR3 runs to 17 residues. The V segment lost 4 bases and the J segment 9 bases; nucleotides outside the gene matches: 13. CDR1 and CDR2 from the germline V gene are SGHDN and FVKESK. Here the CDR3 DNA reads TGTGCCAGCAGCCCAACCGGGACAGGGGGCGCGAAGGCCATTCAGTACTTC. Amino acid sequence: CASSPTGTGGAKAIQYF.

V usage is TRBV7-3 and J usage is TRBJ2-1; maybe TRBD2 (7 bases). The CDR3 totals 15 residues. V lost 2 bases and J lost 7, with 15 bases in between. CDR1 is SGHTA and CDR2 is FQGTGA in the germline V gene. DNA of the CDR3: TGTGCCAGCAGCTTAGGAGGGGGGGCAAAAAATGAGCAGTTCTTC. This gives the protein CASSLGGGAKNEQFF.

The rearrangement joins TRBV5-1 to TRBJ2-2, with TRBD2 matching 8 bases. CDR3 length equals 15 residues. Looked up from germline, CDR1 is SGHRS and CDR2 is YFSETQ. V trimming: 0 bases; J trimming: 7 bases; junction bases outside the gene matches: 5. The CDR3 sequence: CASSLDGGAYGELFF. The CDR3 DNA reads TGCGCCAGCAGCTTGGACGGGGGGGCCTACGGGGAGCTGTTTTTT.